This T cell receptor beta chain was profiled in a study of Ad26.COV2.S vaccination and SARS-CoV-2 variants. Study information: The Ad26.COV2.S arm of the COV1001 trial was where the donor was placed.

The method was immunoSEQ multiplex PCR; TCRdb's version includes in-frame clones alone and lacks a portion of them. Of about 440,000 clones in the sample, around nine tenths were seen once. As for treatment: roughly 20 received Ad26.COV2.S at low or high dose, single or two shots; about five received placebo; per-sample allocation not given. All samples were drawn on day 63, counting from the first vaccine or placebo injection. An Ad26 vector carrying the Wuhan-strain SARS-CoV-2 spike served as the vaccine. Germline CDR1 is MNHEY and CDR2 is SMNVEV (reference sequence). V lost 5 bases to trimming and J lost 9 bases, with 5 bases between them. CDR3 length: 10 amino acids. Study-wide results and limits: Analyses of TCR breadth and depth may have underestimated total T cell responses. The study found similar non-spike TCR breadth in vaccine and placebo recipients.

Points on this clone: What it binds is not known.

The chain has TRBV27 and TRBJ2-1; D remains unclear. The TCR comes from a person aged 18-65 years who received the Ad26.COV2.S COVID-19 vaccine or a placebo. The material was peripheral blood, obtained in a trial of Ad26.COV2.S vaccine versus placebo. The DNA of the CDR3 is TGTGCCAGCAGTCCTACTGAGCAGTTCTTC. Translated, it gives CASSPTEQFF.